The clone carrying this T cell receptor (beta chain) was seen just once. Germline values: CDR1 SNHLY, CDR2 FYNNEI. The CDR3 loop spans 15 amino acids. The V segment lost 6 bases and the J segment 6 bases; nucleotides outside the gene matches: 9. Seattle patient enrollment occurred during active infection, with longitudinal follow-up thereafter. The entry originates in a study of blood T cell repertoires in COVID-19. Study at large: COVID-19 samples collected from the United States, Italy and Spain covered acute and convalescent phases. Nucleic acid was either cDNA or gDNA, and it came from T cells, B-cell-depleted T cells, or PBMCs.

TCRdb's table, derived via immunoSEQ multiplex PCR, lists solely in-frame clones and lacks some. This sample has 250,000 to 300,000 clones, with around 90% found just once. The sample comprised peripheral blood. The chain has TRBV2 and TRBJ1-5; 9 positions match TRBD1. This sequence originates from a woman between 50 and 59 years old with COVID-19, enrolled during active disease. The CDR3 loop reads CASRYSGQGSQPQHF. CDR3 bases: TGTGCCAGCAGATACTCGGGACAGGGCAGTCAGCCCCAGCATTTT.